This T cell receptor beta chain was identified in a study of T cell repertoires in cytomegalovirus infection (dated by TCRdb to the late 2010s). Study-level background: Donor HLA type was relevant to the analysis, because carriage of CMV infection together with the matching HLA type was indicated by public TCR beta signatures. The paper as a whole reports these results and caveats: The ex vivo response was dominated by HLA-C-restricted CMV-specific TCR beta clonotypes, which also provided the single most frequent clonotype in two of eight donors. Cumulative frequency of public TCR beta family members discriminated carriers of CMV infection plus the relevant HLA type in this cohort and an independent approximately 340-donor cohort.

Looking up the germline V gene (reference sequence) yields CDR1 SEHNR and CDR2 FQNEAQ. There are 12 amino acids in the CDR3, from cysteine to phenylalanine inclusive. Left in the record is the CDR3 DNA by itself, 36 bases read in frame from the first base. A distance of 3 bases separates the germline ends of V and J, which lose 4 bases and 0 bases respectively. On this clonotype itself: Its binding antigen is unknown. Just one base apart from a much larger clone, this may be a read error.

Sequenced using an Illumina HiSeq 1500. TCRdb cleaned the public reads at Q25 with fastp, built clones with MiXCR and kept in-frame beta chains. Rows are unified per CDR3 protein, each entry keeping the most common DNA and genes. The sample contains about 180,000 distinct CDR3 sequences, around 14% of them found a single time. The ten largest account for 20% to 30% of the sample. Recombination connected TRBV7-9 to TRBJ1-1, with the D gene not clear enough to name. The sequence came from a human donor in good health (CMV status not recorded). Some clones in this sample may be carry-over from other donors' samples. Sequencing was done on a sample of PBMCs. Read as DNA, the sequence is TGTGCCAGCAGCTCCATGAACACTGAAGCTTTCTTT. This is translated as CASSSMNTEAFF.